Here is one TCR beta chain with its context. The data are from a study of T cell responses to AZD1222 COVID-19 vaccine. Measured with immunoSEQ multiplex PCR; TCRdb has only the in-frame clones, and not every one. This table holds some 170,000 clones, approximately 90% found once. Looked up from germline, CDR1 is SNHLY and CDR2 is FYNNEI. V gave up 6 bases and J gave up 4 bases; unmatched junction bases: 9. The CDR3 is 14 amino acids. The TCR comes from an adult who received the MenACWY meningococcal vaccine as a control. This sample comprised peripheral blood, obtained 28 days after the second dose of the MenACWY control vaccine. The chain links TRBV2 to TRBJ2-7; 7 bases are shared with TRBD1. CDR3 amino acids: CASRKDRAQYEQYF. In DNA, the CDR3 is TGTGCCAGCAGGAAAGACAGGGCCCAATACGAGCAGTACTTC.